Sequencing of this T cell receptor beta chain was carried out in a study of blood T cells in healthy people across ages (dated by TCRdb to between 2014 and 2016). About the study as a whole: In model experiments, template switching captured about one uniquely barcoded TCR beta cDNA molecule for every two T cells. To track age-related changes in TCR beta repertoire diversity, the study relied on deep sequencing normalized with unique cDNA molecular identifiers. The donors were split into four age groups: young (average 16 years), middle-aged (roughly 40), aged (roughly 60) and long-lived (82). To avoid experimental bias, donors of different ages were spread randomly across the sequencing lanes. Two additional independent replicas of 1 million unique cDNA reads from the same blood draw were analyzed for two donors (one aged 18 to 29 and one aged 80 or older).

The CDR3 measures 12 amino acids from cysteine to phenylalanine. Of the read, only the CDR3 DNA is kept; its 36 bases are in frame from base 1. Cut back by 3 bases and 6 bases, the V and J ends lie 9 bases apart. For CDR1 and CDR2, the germline V gene (reference sequence) lists LNHDA and SQIVND. General study outcomes and caveats: Estimates of total diversity based on one million sequenced T cells were regarded as lower bounds and as underestimates. Because the CMV infection status of the donors was unknown, age-related changes in expanded clonotypes may potentially have been confounded. Observed TCR beta diversity per million T cells fell roughly linearly with age, and a significant reduction was already apparent by age roughly 40. The percentage of naive T cells measured by flow cytometry correlated strongly with observed TCR beta diversity. Compared with the aged group, the long-lived group had more naive CD4+ T cells, fewer expanded clones and increased TCR diversity, a pattern suggesting age selection. Since profiling was done on bulk unsorted PBMCs, naive and antigen-experienced compartments could not be conclusively compared.

Libraries were built with 5' RACE. The sequencer was an Illumina HiSeq 2500. A second PCR of roughly 7 to 11 cycles was performed with a sample-barcoded 5' primer and a J-beta primer mix. A unique molecular identifier was introduced onto each TCR beta cDNA molecule by a template-switch 5' adaptor carrying 12 random nucleotides. At least 2.5 million CDR3-containing paired-end reads were obtained from each sample. First-strand cDNA synthesis was performed from all RNA using the Mint cDNA synthesis kit, with priming by a TRBC-specific oligonucleotide. After uracil-DNA glycosylase treatment, a first 18-cycle PCR used universal primers M1SS and BC2_uni_R on all cDNA. Under the source paper's analysis protocol: For normalization, 1 million high-quality reads, each with a distinct molecular identifier, were randomly selected from each sample. Instead of being binned into consensus sequences, reads with shared molecular identifiers were discarded. MiTCR, set to a Q25 quality threshold and the strictest error-elimination algorithm, was used for CDR3 identification, clonotype clustering and error correction. Lower-bound total TCR beta diversity was estimated with a nonparametric unseen species model using Euler transformation. The public reads were reprocessed in TCRdb via fastp at Q25 and MiXCR, keeping in-frame beta chains. For every CDR3 protein sequence, its rows merge into one entry that carries the most common genes and DNA. TCRdb, not the authors, supplied the V and J calls. Across this sample there are about 680,000 distinct CDR3 sequences, with 49% seen only once. Roughly 31% of the sample is in the top ten clones.

The donors were about 40 Caucasian individuals from Russia, aged roughly 6 to 90 years, who were systemically healthy. Around 10 milliliters of peripheral blood were collected from each donor into EDTA-treated Vacutainer tubes. Ficoll-Paque density-gradient centrifugation was used to isolate PBMCs, with at least 6 million per sample. Total RNA, at least 6 micrograms per sample, was extracted from PBMCs with Trizol reagent. For every donor, an aliquot of PBMCs went through flow cytometry to measure the percentages of naive CD45RAhigh/CD27high T cells. Note on this clonotype: It has no known antigen specificity. No per-base quality is available; no much larger clone lies one base away.

The sequenced sample consisted of blood. This TCR came from a woman aged 55-70 years in good health. Recombination connected TRBV19 to TRBJ2-7; the D segment might be TRBD1 or TRBD2, since each matches 6 bases. The DNA sequence is as follows: TGTGCCAGTAGTATGGGGGGCCTCGAGCAGTACTTC. Its translation reads: CASSMGGLEQYF.